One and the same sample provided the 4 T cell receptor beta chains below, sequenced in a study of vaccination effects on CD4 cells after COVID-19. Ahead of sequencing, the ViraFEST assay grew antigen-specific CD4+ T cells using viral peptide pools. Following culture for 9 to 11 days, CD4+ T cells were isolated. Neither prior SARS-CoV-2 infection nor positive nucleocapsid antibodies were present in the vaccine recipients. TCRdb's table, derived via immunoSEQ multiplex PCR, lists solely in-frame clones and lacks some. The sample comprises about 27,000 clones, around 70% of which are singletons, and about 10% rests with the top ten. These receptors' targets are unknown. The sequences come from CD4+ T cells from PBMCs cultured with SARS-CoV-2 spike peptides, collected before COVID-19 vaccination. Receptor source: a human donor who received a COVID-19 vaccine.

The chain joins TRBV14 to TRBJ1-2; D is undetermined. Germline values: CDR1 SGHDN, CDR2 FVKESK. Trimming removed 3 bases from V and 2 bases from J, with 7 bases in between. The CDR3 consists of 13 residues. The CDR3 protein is CASSQSRNYGYTF. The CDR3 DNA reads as TGTGCCAGCAGCCAGTCCAGGAACTATGGCTACACCTTC.

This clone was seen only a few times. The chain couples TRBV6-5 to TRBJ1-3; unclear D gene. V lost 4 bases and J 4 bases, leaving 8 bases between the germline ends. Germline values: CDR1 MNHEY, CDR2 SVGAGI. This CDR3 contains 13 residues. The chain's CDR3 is CASSSRVGNTIYF. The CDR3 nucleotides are TGTGCCAGCAGTTCGAGGGTGGGAAACACCATATATTTT.

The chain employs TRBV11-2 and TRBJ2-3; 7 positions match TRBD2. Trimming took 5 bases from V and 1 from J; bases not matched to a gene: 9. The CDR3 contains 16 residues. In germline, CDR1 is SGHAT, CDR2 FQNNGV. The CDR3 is CASSNRGTSGTDTQYF. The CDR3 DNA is TGTGCCAGCAGCAACCGGGGTACTAGCGGCACAGATACGCAGTATTTT.

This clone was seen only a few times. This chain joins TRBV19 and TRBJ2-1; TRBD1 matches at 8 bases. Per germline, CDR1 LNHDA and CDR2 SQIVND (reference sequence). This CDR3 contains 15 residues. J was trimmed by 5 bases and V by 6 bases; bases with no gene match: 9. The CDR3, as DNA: TGTGCCAGTAGAGAGGGGGACAGGCCCCACAATGAGCAGTTCTTC. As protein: CASREGDRPHNEQFF.